The next 20 T cell receptor beta chains were all read from a single sample in a study of cytomegalovirus exposure and HLA in healthy donors. The PCR had 60 Vbeta and 13 Jbeta primers. The table came from immunoSEQ multiplex PCR; TCRdb's copy has only in-frame clones and leaves some out. Among about 180,000 clones listed, 80% were seen once. What was sequenced was PBMCs. The receptors derive from a man between 35 and 55 years old in good health and CMV-seronegative.

This chain links TRBV19 with TRBJ2-1; 13 nucleotides line up with TRBD2. This CDR3 is 16 amino acids long. In germline, CDR1 is LNHDA, CDR2 SQIVND (reference sequence). J lost 7 bases, V lost 3 bases, and 6 bases had no gene match. CDR3: CASSIQTSGGKNEQFF. CDR3 sequence (DNA): TGTGCCAGTAGTATCCAGACTAGCGGGGGGAAGAATGAGCAGTTCTTC.

This sequence joins TRBV5-1 and TRBJ1-3, with 7 positions matching TRBD1. The CDR3 runs to 14 residues. The V and J ends lost 4 bases and 4 bases, in that order; junction bases with no gene match: 5. Germline V gene data show CDR1 as SGHRS and CDR2 as YFSETQ. CDR3 amino acids: CASSPTGPGNTIYF. The CDR3 DNA is TGCGCCAGCAGCCCGACAGGGCCCGGAAACACCATATATTTT.

The J gene is TRBJ2-3, the V gene TRBV4-1, with TRBD2 identical over 9 bases. CDR1 is MGHRA and CDR2 is YSYEKL in the germline V gene. This CDR3 region has 16 residues. Trimming cost V 3 bases and J 3 bases; bases outside gene matches: 7. Here the CDR3 reads CASSHPSGTKTDTQYF. In DNA form, the CDR3 reads TGCGCCAGCAGCCACCCTAGCGGGACTAAGACAGATACGCAGTATTTT.

This clone was recorded a few times. This rearrangement joins TRBV7-9 to TRBJ1-1; a weak D match, TRBD1 (5 bases). V dropped 5 bases and J dropped 3 bases, with 19 bases sitting between them. Germline loops: CDR1 SEHNR, CDR2 FQNEAQ (reference sequence). This CDR3 is 16 amino acids long. CDR3 nucleotides: TGTGCCAGCAGCCTCCCCCCGGGGGGTGATGACACTGAAGCTTTCTTT. This encodes CASSLPPGGDDTEAFF.

The chain uses TRBV5-4 and TRBJ1-1; a possible D gene is TRBD1 (6 bases). V was shortened by 3 bases and J by 4 bases, with 19 bases between the two germline ends. The CDR3 is made up of 16 amino acids. CDR1 is SGHNT and CDR2 is YYREEE in the germline V gene (reference sequence). The CDR3 coding sequence is TGTGCCAGCAGCTCTTCCGAATTAGGACAGAGCACTGAAGCTTTCTTT. As protein: CASSSSELGQSTEAFF.

This rearrangement joins TRBV5-1 to TRBJ1-1, with D possibly being TRBD1 (5 bases). CDR3 length: 14 residues. Germline V gene sequence: CDR1 SGHRS, CDR2 YFSETQ. V was shortened by 2 bases and J by 1 base, with 9 bases between the two germline ends. Written as DNA, the CDR3 is TGCGCCAGCAGCTTAGACAGACAGAACACTGAAGCTTTCTTT. It translates to CASSLDRQNTEAFF.

This clone came up once. V gene TRBV6-1 combines with J gene TRBJ2-5; weak D call: TRBD2 (5 bases). The V gene's germline CDR1 is MNHNS and CDR2 SASEGT. Trimming removed 6 bases at V and 3 bases at J, with 11 bases between. The CDR3 loop spans 13 amino acids. This chain's CDR3 is CASSPGIKETQYF. As DNA, the CDR3 is TGTGCCAGCAGCCCGGGAATAAAAGAGACCCAGTACTTC.

This chain joins TRBV7-8 and TRBJ1-1; TRBD1 aligns across 7 bases. This CDR3 has 14 residues. Germline CDR1 and CDR2: SGHVS and FQNEAQ. The V gene end was trimmed by 5 bases and the J gene end by 4 bases; junction bases not matched to a gene: 7. CDR3 nucleotide sequence: TGTGCCAGCAGCACTAGACAGGGCGGCACTGAAGCTTTCTTT. It specifies CASSTRQGGTEAFF.

The chain has TRBV6-4 and TRBJ2-3; a weak D match, TRBD2 (6 bases). Germline assignment: CDR1 MRHNA and CDR2 SNTAGT. V lost 2 bases to trimming and J lost 8 bases, with 11 bases between them. The CDR3 consists of 13 residues. CDR3 sequence: CASSDRESGTQYF. The CDR3 bases are TGTGCCAGCAGTGACCGGGAGTCGGGTACGCAGTATTTT.

V gene TRBV29-1 combines with J gene TRBJ2-7; TRBD1 matches at 9 bases. Germline CDR1 is SQVTM and CDR2 is ANQGSEA. The V and J ends lost 7 bases and 6 bases, in that order; junction bases with no gene match: 10. The CDR3 contains 13 residues. In nucleotides, the CDR3 is TGCAGCGCTGCCGGGACAGGGCAAGGCGAGCAGTACTTC. It translates to CSAAGTGQGEQYF.

V gene TRBV7-9 combines with J gene TRBJ1-5, with TRBD1 matching over 7 bases. Trimming removed 5 bases from V and 10 bases from J; junction bases left unmatched: 8. The CDR3 loop spans 13 amino acids. Germline V CDR1 and CDR2: SEHNR, FQNEAQ (reference sequence). In DNA form, the CDR3 reads TGTGCCAGCAGCGGGTTACAGGGGACCCCCCAGCATTTT. This translates into CASSGLQGTPQHF.

J is TRBJ2-3 and V is TRBV4-3; 7 bases agree with TRBD2. The CDR3 runs 19 residues. V was pared by 0 bases and J by 4 bases, with 16 bases of the junction left unmatched. Per the germline V gene, CDR1 is LGHNA and CDR2 is YSLEER. CDR3: CASSQEIPRASGRADTQYF. The CDR3 DNA reads as TGCGCCAGCAGCCAAGAAATCCCGCGAGCTAGCGGACGTGCAGATACGCAGTATTTT.

The chain has TRBV4-3 and TRBJ1-5, with D perhaps matching TRBD1 (5 bases). The V and J ends lost 3 bases and 5 bases respectively, with 11 bases between them. CDR3 length: 14 residues. Germline loops: CDR1 LGHNA, CDR2 YSLEER. The CDR3 sequence: CASSQGGVDQPQHF. In nucleotides, the CDR3 is TGCGCCAGCAGCCAGGGGGGGGTTGATCAGCCCCAGCATTTT.

The V gene is TRBV4-1, the J gene TRBJ1-5; no clear D gene. Trimming pared 4 bases from V and 9 bases from J, leaving 13 bases between. This CDR3 contains 13 residues. CDR1 MGHRA and CDR2 YSYEKL come from the germline V gene. The CDR3: CASSLGTAGPQHF. The CDR3, as DNA: TGCGCCAGCAGCCTAGGTACAGCGGGGCCCCAGCATTTT.

The CDR3 nucleotides are TGTGCCAGCAGCCTAAAGCGGGAGAACGAAGAGACCCAGTACTTC. Protein product: CASSLKRENEETQYF. This chain connects TRBV21-1 to TRBJ2-5; the D call of TRBD2 is as the table states it, not checked on the DNA. TRBV21-1 is designated a pseudogene. CDR3 length: 15 amino acids.

CDR3 sequence reads: CASRGAGGPYEQYF. For the CDR3, the DNA is TGTGCCAGCAGGGGAGCGGGGGGACCCTACGAGCAGTACTTC. J is TRBJ2-7 and V is TRBV27, with 9 positions matching TRBD2. The germline CDR1 and CDR2 sequences are MNHEY and SMNVEV (reference sequence). This CDR3 has 14 amino acids. The V and J ends lost 6 bases and 2 bases, in that order; junction bases with no gene match: 5.

The chain is built from TRBV23-1 and TRBJ2-7; D might be TRBD2 (6 bases). TRBV23-1 is placed among ORFs of uncertain function. Deletions cut 5 bases from V and 4 bases from J, with 27 bases between. CDR3 size: 18 residues. CDR3 DNA sequence: TGCGCCAGCAGTTTTCGTACTAGCCCTGAGTTGCGTCGATACGAGCAGTACTTC. It yields the protein CASSFRTSPELRRYEQYF.

The genes are TRBV29-1 and TRBJ2-1; D is ambiguous. V dropped 0 bases and J dropped 7 bases, with 19 bases sitting between them. CDR3 length: 16 amino acids. From germline, CDR1 is SQVTM and CDR2 ANQGSEA. For the CDR3, the DNA is TGCAGCGTTGAAGACGACCAAGCCCCTTGGAGTAATGAGCAGTTCTTC. This encodes CSVEDDQAPWSNEQFF.

The gene calls are TRBV9 and TRBJ1-2; 8 bases map to TRBD1. Germline loops: CDR1 SGDLS, CDR2 YYNGEE. Losses at the gene ends were 3 bases for V and 4 bases for J; bases not matched to a gene: 8. The CDR3 totals 15 residues. CDR3 region: CASSAPPGGSYGYTF. The CDR3 nucleotides are TGTGCCAGCAGCGCCCCCCCAGGGGGCAGCTATGGCTACACCTTC.

The chain employs TRBV6-6 and TRBJ2-5, with TRBD2 matching 7 bases. The CDR3 length is 14 residues. In germline, CDR1 is MNHNY, CDR2 SVGAGI (reference sequence). J lost 7 bases, V lost 4 bases, and 9 bases had no gene match. CDR3 sequence (DNA): TGTGCCAGCAGTTTGGCTAGCGGCGGGGGGACCCAGTACTTC. Protein: CASSLASGGGTQYF.